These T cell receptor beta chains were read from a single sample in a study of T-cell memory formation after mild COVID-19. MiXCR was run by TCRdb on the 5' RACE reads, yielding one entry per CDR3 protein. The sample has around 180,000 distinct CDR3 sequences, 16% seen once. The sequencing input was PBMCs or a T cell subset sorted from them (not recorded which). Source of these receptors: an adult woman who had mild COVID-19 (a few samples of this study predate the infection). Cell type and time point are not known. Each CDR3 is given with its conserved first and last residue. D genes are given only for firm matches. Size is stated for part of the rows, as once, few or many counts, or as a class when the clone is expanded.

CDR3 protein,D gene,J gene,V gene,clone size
CAITERLTSTDTQYF,-,TRBJ2-3,TRBV10-3,few
CASSPGTSGMISYEQYF,TRBD2,TRBJ2-7,TRBV12-3/TRBV12-4,few
CASSMVVTVSYEQYF,-,TRBJ2-7,TRBV19,-
CASSRTSREETQYF,TRBD2,TRBJ2-5,TRBV6-2/TRBV6-3,-
CASSGGPSTDTQYF,TRBD2,TRBJ2-3,TRBV5-5,-
CASNRDRSHSNEQFF,TRBD1,TRBJ2-1,TRBV11-1,-
CSARDRLNTEAFF,-,TRBJ1-1,TRBV20-1,few
CASSLPNGPEGYTF,-,TRBJ1-2,TRBV5-1,few
CSVKLVGTDTQYF,-,TRBJ2-3,TRBV29-1,-
CASSSVAGGAFF,-,TRBJ1-1,TRBV6-5,-
CASSLLAGAGELFF,TRBD2,TRBJ2-2,TRBV5-1,few
CASSPLSRNTEAFF,-,TRBJ1-1,TRBV6-5,-
CASSDSGTGQRAFF,TRBD1,TRBJ1-1,TRBV7-9,-